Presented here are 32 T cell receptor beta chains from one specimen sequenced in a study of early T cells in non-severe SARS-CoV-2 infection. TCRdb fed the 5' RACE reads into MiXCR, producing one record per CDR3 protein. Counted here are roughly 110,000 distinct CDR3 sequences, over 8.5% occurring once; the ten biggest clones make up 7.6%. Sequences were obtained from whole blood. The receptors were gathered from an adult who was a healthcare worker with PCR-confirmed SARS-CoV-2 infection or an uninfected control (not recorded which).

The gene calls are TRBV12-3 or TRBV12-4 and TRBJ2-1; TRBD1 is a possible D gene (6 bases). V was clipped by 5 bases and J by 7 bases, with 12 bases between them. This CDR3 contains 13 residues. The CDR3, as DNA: TGTGCCAGCAGTCAAACGCAGGGGAATGAGCAGTTCTTC. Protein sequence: CASSQTQGNEQFF.

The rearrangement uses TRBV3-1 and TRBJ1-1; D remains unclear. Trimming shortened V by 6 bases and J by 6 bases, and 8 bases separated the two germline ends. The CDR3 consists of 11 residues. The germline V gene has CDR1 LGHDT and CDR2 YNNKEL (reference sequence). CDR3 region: CASRKGPEAFF. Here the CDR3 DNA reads TGTGCCAGCAGAAAGGGTCCTGAAGCTTTCTTT.

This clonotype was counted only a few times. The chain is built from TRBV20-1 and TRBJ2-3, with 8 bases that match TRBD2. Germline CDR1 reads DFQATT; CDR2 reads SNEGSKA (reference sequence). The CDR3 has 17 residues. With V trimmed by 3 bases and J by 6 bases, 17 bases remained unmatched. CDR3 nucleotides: TGCAGTGCTAGGAACCCCACTAGCGGTGAAAGAGCCGATACGCAGTATTTT. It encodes CSARNPTSGERADTQYF.

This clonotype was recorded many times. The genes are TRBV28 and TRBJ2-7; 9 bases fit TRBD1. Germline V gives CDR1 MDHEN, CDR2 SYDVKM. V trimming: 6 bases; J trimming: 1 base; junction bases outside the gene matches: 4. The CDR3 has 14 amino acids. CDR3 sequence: CASRPGQGSYEQYF. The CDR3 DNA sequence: TGTGCCAGCAGGCCGGGACAGGGTTCCTACGAGCAGTACTTC.

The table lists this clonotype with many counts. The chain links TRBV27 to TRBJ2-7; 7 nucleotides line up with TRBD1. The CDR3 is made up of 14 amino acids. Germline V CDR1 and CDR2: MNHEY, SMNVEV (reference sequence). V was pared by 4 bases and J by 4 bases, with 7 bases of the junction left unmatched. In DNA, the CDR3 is TGTGCCAGCAGTTCGGGACAGCCCTCTTACGAGCAGTACTTC. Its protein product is CASSSGQPSYEQYF.

As DNA, the CDR3 is TGCGCCAGCAGCCAGGACGGAACCTACTATGGCTACACCTTC. This translates into CASSQDGTYYGYTF. V is TRBV5-1 and J is TRBJ1-2; D unresolved. The CDR3 totals 14 residues. The ends were cut back, 4 bases at V and 3 bases at J, with 13 bases in the middle. The germline CDR1 and CDR2 sequences are SGHRS and YFSETQ.

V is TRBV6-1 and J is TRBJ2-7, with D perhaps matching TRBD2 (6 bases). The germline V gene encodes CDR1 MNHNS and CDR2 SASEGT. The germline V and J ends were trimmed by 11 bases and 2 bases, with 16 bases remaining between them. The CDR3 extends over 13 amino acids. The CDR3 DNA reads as TGTGCCTCGGGGGTAAACGGACCCTACGAGCAGTACTTC. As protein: CASGVNGPYEQYF.

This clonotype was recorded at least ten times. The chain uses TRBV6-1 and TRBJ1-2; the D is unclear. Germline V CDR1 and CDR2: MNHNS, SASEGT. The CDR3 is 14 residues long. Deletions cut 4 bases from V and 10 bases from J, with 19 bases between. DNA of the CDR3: TGTGCCAGCAGTGCTACACTTCACAGTCTCCACTACACCTTC. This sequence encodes CASSATLHSLHYTF.

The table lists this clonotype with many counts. CDR3 amino acids: CASATGLAGSYEQYF. The CDR3 region has the DNA TGTGCCAGCGCGACGGGACTAGCGGGATCCTACGAGCAGTACTTC. The chain carries TRBV5-4 and TRBJ2-7; 13 bases are shared with TRBD2. There are 15 residues in the CDR3. Trimming at V came to 7 bases and at J to 1 base, leaving 5 bases not matched to a gene. The germline V gene encodes CDR1 SGHNT and CDR2 YYREEE (reference sequence).

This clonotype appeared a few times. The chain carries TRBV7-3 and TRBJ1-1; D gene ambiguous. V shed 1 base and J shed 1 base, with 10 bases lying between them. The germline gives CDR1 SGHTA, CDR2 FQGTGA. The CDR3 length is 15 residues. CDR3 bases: TGTGCCAGCAGCTTAATGGGAGGGAGGAACACTGAAGCTTTCTTT. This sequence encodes CASSLMGGRNTEAFF.

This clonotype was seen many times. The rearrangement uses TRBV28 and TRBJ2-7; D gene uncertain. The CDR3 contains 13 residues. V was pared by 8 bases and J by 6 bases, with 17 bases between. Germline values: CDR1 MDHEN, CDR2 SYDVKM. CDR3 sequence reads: CASRPNWSPEQYF. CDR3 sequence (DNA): TGTGCCAGCCGGCCTAACTGGTCGCCCGAGCAGTACTTC. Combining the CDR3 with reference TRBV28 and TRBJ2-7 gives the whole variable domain DVKVTQSSRYLVKRTGEKVFLECVQDMDHENMFWYRQDPGLGLRLIYFSYDVKMKEKGDIPEGYSVSREKKERFSLILESASTNQTSMYLCASRPNWSPEQYFGPGTRLTVT.

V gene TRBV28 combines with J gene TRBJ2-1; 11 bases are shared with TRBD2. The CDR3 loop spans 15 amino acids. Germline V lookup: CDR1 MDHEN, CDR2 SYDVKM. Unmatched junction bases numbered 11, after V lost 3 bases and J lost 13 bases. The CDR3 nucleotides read TGTGCCAGCAGTTTCCTAGCGGGAGGCGACGGGTCACAGTTCTTC. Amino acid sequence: CASSFLAGGDGSQFF.

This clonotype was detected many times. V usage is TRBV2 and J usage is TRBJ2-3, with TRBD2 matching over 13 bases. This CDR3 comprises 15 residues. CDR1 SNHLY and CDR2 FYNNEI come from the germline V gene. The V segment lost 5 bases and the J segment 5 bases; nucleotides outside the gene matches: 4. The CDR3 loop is CASSPGLAGLDTQYF. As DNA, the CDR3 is TGTGCCAGCAGTCCGGGACTAGCGGGATTAGATACGCAGTATTTT.

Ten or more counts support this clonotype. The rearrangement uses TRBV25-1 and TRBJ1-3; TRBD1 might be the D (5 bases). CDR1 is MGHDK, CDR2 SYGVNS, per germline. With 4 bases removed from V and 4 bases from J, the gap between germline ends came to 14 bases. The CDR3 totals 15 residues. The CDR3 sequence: CASSATGTQGNTIYF. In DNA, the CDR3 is TGTGCCAGCAGTGCGACCGGGACTCAGGGAAACACCATATATTTT. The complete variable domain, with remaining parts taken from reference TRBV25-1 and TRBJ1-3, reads EADIYQTPRYLVIGTGKKITLECSQTMGHDKMYWYQQDPGMELHLIHYSYGVNSTEKGDLSSESTVSRIRTEHFPLTLESARPSHTSQYLCASSATGTQGNTIYFGEGSWLTVV.

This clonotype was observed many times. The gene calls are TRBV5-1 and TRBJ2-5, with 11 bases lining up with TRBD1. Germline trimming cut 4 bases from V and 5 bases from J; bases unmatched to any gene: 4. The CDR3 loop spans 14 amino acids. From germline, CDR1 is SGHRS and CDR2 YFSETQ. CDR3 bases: TGCGCCAGCAGCGCCCGGACAGGGGGCGAGACCCAGTACTTC. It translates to CASSARTGGETQYF.

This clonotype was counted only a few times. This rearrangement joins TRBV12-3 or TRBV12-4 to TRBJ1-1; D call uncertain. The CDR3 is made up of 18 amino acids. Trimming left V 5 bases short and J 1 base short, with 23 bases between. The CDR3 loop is CASSPSGFVRSENTEAFF. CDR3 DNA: TGTGCCAGCAGTCCCTCAGGCTTCGTGAGGAGTGAGAACACTGAAGCTTTCTTT.

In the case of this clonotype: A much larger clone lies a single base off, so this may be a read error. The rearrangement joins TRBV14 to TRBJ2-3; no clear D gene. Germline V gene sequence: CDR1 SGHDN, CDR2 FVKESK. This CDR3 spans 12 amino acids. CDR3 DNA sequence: TGTGCCAGCAGTATTTCCACAGATACGCGGTATTTT. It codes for CASSISTDTRYF.

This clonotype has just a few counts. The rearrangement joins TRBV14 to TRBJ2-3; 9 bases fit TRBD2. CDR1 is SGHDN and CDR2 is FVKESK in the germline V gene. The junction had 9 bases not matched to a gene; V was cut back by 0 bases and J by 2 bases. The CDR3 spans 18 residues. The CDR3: CASSQEGSLAGTTDTQYF. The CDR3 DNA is TGTGCCAGCAGCCAAGAAGGAAGTCTAGCGGGAACCACAGATACGCAGTATTTT. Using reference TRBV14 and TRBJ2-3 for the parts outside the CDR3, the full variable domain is EAGVTQFPSHSVIEKGQTVTLRCDPISGHDNLYWYRRVMGKEIKFLLHFVKESKQDESGMPNNRFLAERTGGTYSTLKVQPAELEDSGVYFCASSQEGSLAGTTDTQYFGPGTRLTVL.

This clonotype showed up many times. CDR3 nucleotides: TGTGCCATCAGTGATGTTAGCGGTGAAGAGACCCAGTACTTC. It encodes CAISDVSGEETQYF. The chain uses TRBV10-3 and TRBJ2-5; weak D call: TRBD2 (6 bases). CDR3 length: 14 residues. Trimming removed 3 bases at V and 3 bases at J, with 11 bases between. CDR1 and CDR2 (germline): ENHRY, SYGVKD.

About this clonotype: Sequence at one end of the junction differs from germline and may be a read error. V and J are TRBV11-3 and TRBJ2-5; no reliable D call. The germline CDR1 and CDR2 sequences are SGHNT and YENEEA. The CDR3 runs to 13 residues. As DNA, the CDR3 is TGTACCAGCAGCCCCAATCCCTGGGAGACCCAGTACTTC. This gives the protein CTSSPNPWETQYF.

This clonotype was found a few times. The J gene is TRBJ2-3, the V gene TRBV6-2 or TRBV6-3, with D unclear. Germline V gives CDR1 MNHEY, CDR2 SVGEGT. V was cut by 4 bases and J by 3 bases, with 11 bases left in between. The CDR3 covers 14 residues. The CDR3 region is CASSFPKLTDTQYF. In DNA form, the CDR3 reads TGTGCCAGCAGTTTCCCCAAACTTACAGATACGCAGTATTTT.

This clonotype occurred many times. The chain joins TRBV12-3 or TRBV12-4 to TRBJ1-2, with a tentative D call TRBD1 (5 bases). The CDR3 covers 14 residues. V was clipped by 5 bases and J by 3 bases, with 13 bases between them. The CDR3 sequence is CASSIGGVDYGYTF. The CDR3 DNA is TGTGCCAGCAGTATCGGGGGAGTAGACTATGGCTACACCTTC.

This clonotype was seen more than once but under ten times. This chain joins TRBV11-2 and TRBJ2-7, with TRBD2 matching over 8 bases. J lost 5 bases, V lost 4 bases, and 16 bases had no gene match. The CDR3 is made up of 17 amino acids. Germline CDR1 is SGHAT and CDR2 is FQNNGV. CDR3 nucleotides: TGTGCCAGCAGCTCCATTCCCCAGGGGACTAGAGGCAACGAGCAGTACTTC. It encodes CASSSIPQGTRGNEQYF.

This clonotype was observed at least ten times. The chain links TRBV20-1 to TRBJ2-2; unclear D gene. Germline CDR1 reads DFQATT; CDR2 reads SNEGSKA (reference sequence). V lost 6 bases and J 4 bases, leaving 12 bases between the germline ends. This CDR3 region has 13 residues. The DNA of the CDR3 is TGCAGTGCCGCCCGATCGGGCACCGGGGAGCTGTTTTTT. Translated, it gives CSAARSGTGELFF.

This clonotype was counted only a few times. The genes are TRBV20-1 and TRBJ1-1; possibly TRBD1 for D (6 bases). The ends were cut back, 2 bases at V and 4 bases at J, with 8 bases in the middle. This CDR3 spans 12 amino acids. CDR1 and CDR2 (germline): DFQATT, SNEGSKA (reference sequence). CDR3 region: CSARQGSTEAFF. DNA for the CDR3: TGCAGTGCTAGACAGGGGAGCACTGAAGCTTTCTTT.

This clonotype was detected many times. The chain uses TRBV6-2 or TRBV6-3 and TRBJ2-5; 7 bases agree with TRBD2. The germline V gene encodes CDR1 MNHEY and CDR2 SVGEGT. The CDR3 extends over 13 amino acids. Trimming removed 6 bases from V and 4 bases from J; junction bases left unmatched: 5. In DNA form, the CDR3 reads TGTGCCAGCAGATCAGCGGGATTAGAGACCCAGTACTTC. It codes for CASRSAGLETQYF.

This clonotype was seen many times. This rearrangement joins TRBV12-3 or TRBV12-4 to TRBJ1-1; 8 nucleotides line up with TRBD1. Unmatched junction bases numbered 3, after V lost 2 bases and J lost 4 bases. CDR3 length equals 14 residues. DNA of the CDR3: TGTGCCAGCAGTTTAAGGACAGGGTTCACTGAAGCTTTCTTT. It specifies CASSLRTGFTEAFF.

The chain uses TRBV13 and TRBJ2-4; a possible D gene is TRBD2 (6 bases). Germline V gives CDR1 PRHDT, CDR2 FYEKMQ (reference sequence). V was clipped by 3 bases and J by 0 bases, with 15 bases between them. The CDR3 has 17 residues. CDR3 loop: CASSLSRGNLAKNIQYF. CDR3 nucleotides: TGTGCCAGCAGCTTGTCCCGCGGGAATCTAGCCAAAAACATTCAGTACTTC.

CDR3 region: CASSVDRKETQYF. CDR3 DNA sequence: TGTGCCAGCAGTGTCGACAGGAAAGAGACCCAGTACTTC. The chain has TRBV2 and TRBJ2-5; possibly TRBD1 for D (6 bases). CDR1 is SNHLY, CDR2 FYNNEI, per germline. The V gene lost 4 bases and the J gene lost 3 bases, with 9 bases spanning the gap. The CDR3 length is 13 residues. Combining the CDR3 with reference TRBV2 and TRBJ2-5 gives the whole variable domain EPEVTQTPSHQVTQMGQEVILRCVPISNHLYFYWYRQILGQKVEFLVSFYNNEISEKSEIFDDQFSVERPDGSNFTLKIRSTKLEDSAMYFCASSVDRKETQYFGPGTRLLVL.

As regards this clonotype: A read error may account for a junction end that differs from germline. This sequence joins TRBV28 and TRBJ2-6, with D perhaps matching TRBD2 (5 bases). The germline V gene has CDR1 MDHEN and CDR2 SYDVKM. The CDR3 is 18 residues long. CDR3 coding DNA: TGTGCCAGCAGTTCACCCCCTAGTGAGGGCTCTGGAGCCAACGTCCTGACTTTC. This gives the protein CASSSPPSEGSGANVLTF.

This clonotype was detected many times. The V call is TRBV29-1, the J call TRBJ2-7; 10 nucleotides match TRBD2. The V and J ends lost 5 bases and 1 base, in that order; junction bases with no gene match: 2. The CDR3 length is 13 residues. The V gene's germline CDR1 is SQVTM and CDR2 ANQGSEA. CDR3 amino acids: CSVRSGRSYEQYF. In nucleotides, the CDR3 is TGCAGCGTTCGTAGCGGGAGGTCCTACGAGCAGTACTTC.

CDR3 in amino acids: CASSSYGTANTGELFF. The DNA for the CDR3 is TGTGCCAGCAGCTCGTACGGGACTGCGAACACCGGGGAGCTGTTTTTT. V usage is TRBV7-2 and J usage is TRBJ2-2, with D tentatively TRBD2 (6 bases). CDR3 length: 16 residues. Looked up from germline, CDR1 is SGHTA and CDR2 is FQGNSA. The germline V and J ends were trimmed by 4 bases and 0 bases, with 12 bases remaining between them.